These 30 T cell receptor beta chains share one sample of origin, sequenced in a study of blood T cell repertoires in COVID-19. TCRdb keeps only in-frame clones here, not all; method: immunoSEQ multiplex PCR. Among about 68,000 clones listed, 70% to 80% were seen once. Sequencing was performed on peripheral blood. These receptors all stem from a human donor in a cohort sampled during active COVID-19.

V is TRBV28 and J is TRBJ1-2; D perhaps matches TRBD1 (5 bases). Between the trimmed V and J ends, which lost 3 bases and 7 bases, there was a span of 15 bases. The CDR3 is 14 amino acids. CDR1 and CDR2 from the germline V gene are MDHEN and SYDVKM. The CDR3 loop reads CASSFFSGYGGYTF. The CDR3 DNA follows: TGTGCCAGCAGTTTCTTTTCAGGGTACGGTGGCTACACCTTC.

V usage is TRBV19 and J usage is TRBJ2-1; possibly TRBD2 for D (6 bases). Germline V gene data show CDR1 as LNHDA and CDR2 as SQIVND (reference sequence). The V end lost 0 bases, the J end lost 9 bases, and 9 bases lay between the germline ends. The CDR3 has 13 amino acids. CDR3 nucleotide sequence: TGTGCCAGTAGTATAGAGGAGGGAGCTGAGCAGTTCTTC. Amino acid sequence: CASSIEEGAEQFF.

The gene calls are TRBV5-1 and TRBJ2-3; D is possibly TRBD2 (5 bases). There are 14 residues in the CDR3. The V gene's germline CDR1 is SGHRS and CDR2 YFSETQ. V lost 4 bases and J lost 2, with 11 bases in between. Here the CDR3 reads CASSAGLLTDTQYF. DNA for the CDR3: TGCGCCAGCAGCGCCGGACTGCTCACAGATACGCAGTATTTT. Together with reference TRBV5-1 and TRBJ2-3, the CDR3 gives the full variable domain: KAGVTQTPRYLIKTRGQQVTLSCSPISGHRSVSWYQQTPGQGLQFLFEYFSETQRNKGNFPGRFSGRQFSNSRSEMNVSTLELGDSALYLCASSAGLLTDTQYFGPGTRLTVL.

V is TRBV15 and J is TRBJ2-3; D may be TRBD1 (6 bases). CDR1 is LNHNV, CDR2 YYDKDF, per germline (reference sequence). The CDR3 is made up of 13 amino acids. Trimming took off 0 bases at V and 10 bases at J, with 11 bases between the two ends. The CDR3 protein is CATSREQGGPQYF. In DNA form, the CDR3 reads TGTGCCACCAGCAGAGAACAGGGTGGGCCGCAGTATTTT.

This clone showed up just a few times. V and J are TRBV18 and TRBJ2-1; 10 nucleotides line up with TRBD2. CDR3 size: 17 residues. Looked up from germline, CDR1 is KGHSH and CDR2 is LQKENI. V lost 3 bases, J lost 6 bases, and 11 bases stayed unmatched. In nucleotides, the CDR3 is TGTGCCAGCTCACCCAAGGCTAGCGGGAGTTTCGGCAATGAGCAGTTCTTC. This translates into CASSPKASGSFGNEQFF.

The V gene is TRBV27, the J gene TRBJ1-1; 8 bases are shared with TRBD1. V was clipped by 4 bases and J by 4 bases; unmatched bases: 11. Germline V gives CDR1 MNHEY, CDR2 SMNVEV (reference sequence). The CDR3 totals 16 residues. The CDR3 sequence is CASSSAGGAWATEAFF. For the CDR3, the DNA is TGTGCCAGCAGTTCCGCAGGGGGCGCTTGGGCCACTGAAGCTTTCTTT.

This sequence joins TRBV11-3 and TRBJ2-7, with 9 bases identical to TRBD1. Unmatched junction bases numbered 5, after V lost 5 bases and J lost 0 bases. The germline gives CDR1 SGHNT, CDR2 YENEEA. This CDR3 region has 15 residues. CDR3 loop: CASSPGQGSSYEQYF. The CDR3 region has the DNA TGTGCCAGCAGCCCGGGACAGGGAAGCTCCTACGAGCAGTACTTC.

The chain carries TRBV12-3 or TRBV12-4 and TRBJ2-3; TRBD2 is a possible D gene (6 bases). The CDR3 is made up of 13 amino acids. Between the trimmed V and J ends, which lost 4 bases and 8 bases, there was a span of 13 bases. The CDR3 reads CASSWTEEGTQYF. DNA for the CDR3: TGTGCCAGCAGTTGGACGGAGGAGGGTACGCAGTATTTT.

The genes are TRBV10-3 and TRBJ2-3; TRBD2 might be the D (5 bases). V lost 3 bases and J lost 3, with 10 bases in between. CDR1 is ENHRY, CDR2 SYGVKD, per germline. The CDR3 consists of 14 residues. Here the CDR3 reads CAISERERTDTQYF. In nucleotides, the CDR3 is TGTGCCATCAGTGAAAGGGAGAGAACAGATACGCAGTATTTT.

The genes are TRBV30 and TRBJ2-7; 13 nucleotides agree with TRBD2. The V segment lost 0 bases and the J segment 2 bases; nucleotides outside the gene matches: 13. CDR1 GTSNPN and CDR2 SVGIG come from the germline V gene (reference sequence). The CDR3 runs to 19 residues. The CDR3, as DNA: TGTGCCTGGAGTGTACTTCGGACTAGCGGGGGCCTTAACCCCTACGAGCAGTACTTC. It codes for CAWSVLRTSGGLNPYEQYF.

The chain joins TRBV5-1 to TRBJ1-4; TRBD1 might be the D (5 bases). This CDR3 contains 15 residues. Germline CDR1 is SGHRS and CDR2 is YFSETQ. V gave up 2 bases and J gave up 4 bases, with 12 bases separating them. In DNA form, the CDR3 reads TGCGCCAGCAGCTTAGGCGGGGGTAGTAATGAAAAACTGTTTTTT. As protein: CASSLGGGSNEKLFF.

This clone was detected a few times. The chain carries TRBV21-1 and TRBJ2-7; the table's D gene call, TRBD1, was not cross checked with the DNA. TRBV21-1 is a known pseudogene. The CDR3 is made up of 15 amino acids. In nucleotides, the CDR3 is TGTGCCAGCAGCAAGGGGGCCAGGCGATACTACGAGCAGTACTTC. It translates to CASSKGARRYYEQYF.

The gene calls are TRBV2 and TRBJ1-6; D is unclear. This CDR3 is 15 amino acids long. V dropped 6 bases and J dropped 10 bases, with 19 bases sitting between them. Germline V CDR1 and CDR2: SNHLY, FYNNEI. For the CDR3, the DNA is TGTGCCAGCAGAGAGGACTCCCCGCTCCGGTCACCCCTCCACTTT. Residues: CASREDSPLRSPLHF.

The chain couples TRBV5-6 to TRBJ1-2, with D unresolved. Germline assignment: CDR1 SGHDT and CDR2 YYEEEE. This CDR3 contains 15 residues. Trimming left V 1 base short and J 1 base short, with 11 bases between. The CDR3, as DNA: TGTGCCAGCAGCTTGCAGTCGCGGGGTAACTATGGCTACACCTTC. Its protein is CASSLQSRGNYGYTF.

The rearrangement links TRBV6-1 to TRBJ1-2; TRBD1 might be the D (6 bases). The V gene lost 3 bases and the J gene lost 10 bases, with 12 bases spanning the gap. Germline CDR1 reads MNHNS; CDR2 reads SASEGT. The CDR3 is 12 residues long. The CDR3 DNA reads TGTGCCAGCAGTGATTGGGAGGGGGTCTACACCTTC. Amino acids: CASSDWEGVYTF.

This clone was seen a handful of times. The chain couples TRBV28 to TRBJ1-4, with D possibly being TRBD1 (6 bases). This CDR3 spans 13 amino acids. Germline V lookup: CDR1 MDHEN, CDR2 SYDVKM. The V end was cut by 8 bases, the J end by 6 bases, with 13 bases between. The CDR3 here is CASAGQGHEKLFF. The CDR3 coding sequence is TGTGCCAGCGCCGGGCAGGGGCATGAAAAACTGTTTTTT.

This clone was seen just once. This rearrangement joins TRBV11-3 to TRBJ2-7, with 8 nucleotides matching TRBD1. The germline V gene encodes CDR1 SGHNT and CDR2 YENEEA. The J segment lost 4 bases and the V segment lost 5 bases, leaving 10 bases of the junction unmatched. The CDR3 is made up of 15 amino acids. CDR3 nucleotides: TGTGCCAGCAGCCAGTCCGGAACAGGGGGGTACGAGCAGTACTTC. This gives the protein CASSQSGTGGYEQYF.

CDR3 coding DNA: TGTGCCAGCAGCTCCATGGGGGGCAATGAGCAGTTCTTC. Translation gives CASSSMGGNEQFF. The rearrangement joins TRBV11-2 to TRBJ2-1; perhaps TRBD2 as D (6 bases). Germline V gives CDR1 SGHAT, CDR2 FQNNGV. The CDR3 runs to 13 residues. The V and J ends lost 4 bases and 6 bases respectively, with 10 bases between them.

This sequence joins TRBV14 and TRBJ1-2, with D perhaps matching TRBD1 (6 bases). Trimming removed 0 bases at V and 5 bases at J, with 10 bases between. This CDR3 is 14 amino acids long. CDR1 and CDR2 from the germline V gene are SGHDN and FVKESK. The CDR3 nucleotides are TGTGCCAGCAGCCAAGATGCGACAGGTTATGGCTACACCTTC. This sequence encodes CASSQDATGYGYTF.

The J gene is TRBJ2-1, the V gene TRBV5-4; a weak D match, TRBD1 (7 bases). The germline V and J ends were trimmed by 3 bases and 8 bases, with 12 bases remaining between them. The length of the CDR3 is 13 residues. In germline, CDR1 is SGHNT, CDR2 YYREEE (reference sequence). The CDR3 loop is CASSYQGGDEQFF. CDR3 nucleotides: TGTGCCAGCAGCTACCAGGGGGGCGATGAGCAGTTCTTC.

J is TRBJ2-3 and V is TRBV24-1, with a possible D match to TRBD1 (5 bases). Germline-derived CDR1 and CDR2 are KGHDR and SFDVKD. The ends were cut back, 11 bases at V and 2 bases at J, with 13 bases in the middle. The CDR3 is 13 amino acids. The CDR3 region is CAIRARVTDTQYF. DNA of the CDR3: TGTGCCATCAGGGCTCGGGTCACAGATACGCAGTATTTT.

The chain uses TRBV10-2 and TRBJ2-2; 7 nucleotides agree with TRBD2. The germline V gene has CDR1 WSHSY and CDR2 SAAADI. This CDR3 spans 14 amino acids. Losses at the gene ends were 6 bases for V and 3 bases for J; bases not matched to a gene: 4. The CDR3 loop reads CASRLAEYTGELFF. CDR3 DNA: TGCGCCAGCAGGCTAGCGGAGTACACCGGGGAGCTGTTTTTT.

The chain uses TRBV2 and TRBJ1-1; the match to TRBD1 covers 10 bases. Germline values: CDR1 SNHLY, CDR2 FYNNEI. Unmatched junction bases numbered 12, after V lost 6 bases and J lost 5 bases. The CDR3 totals 16 residues. The CDR3 sequence: CASRTGGFSLGTEAFF. The CDR3 region has the DNA TGTGCCAGCAGGACAGGGGGCTTTAGTCTGGGGACTGAAGCTTTCTTT.

The V gene is TRBV11-2, the J gene TRBJ2-3; D is possibly TRBD2 (5 bases). V gave up 0 bases and J gave up 1 base, with 11 bases separating them. CDR1 SGHAT and CDR2 FQNNGV come from the germline V gene. The CDR3 totals 16 residues. In DNA form, the CDR3 reads TGTGCCAGCAGCTTAGAGGGAGCCGGGGGCACAGATACGCAGTATTTT. This codes for CASSLEGAGGTDTQYF. Combining the CDR3 with reference TRBV11-2 and TRBJ2-3 gives the whole variable domain EAGVAQSPRYKIIEKRQSVAFWCNPISGHATLYWYQQILGQGPKLLIQFQNNGVVDDSQLPKDRFSAERLKGVDSTLKIQPAKLEDSAVYLCASSLEGAGGTDTQYFGPGTRLTVL.

The chain joins TRBV19 to TRBJ1-2, with TRBD1 identical over 7 bases. The V gene's germline CDR1 is LNHDA and CDR2 SQIVND (reference sequence). This CDR3 spans 15 amino acids. Trimming took 4 bases from V and 8 from J; bases not matched to a gene: 13. DNA for the CDR3: TGTGCCAGTAGTACTCCCGCAACAGGGGAGGAAGGCTACACCTTC. Translating it yields CASSTPATGEEGYTF.

This sequence joins TRBV14 and TRBJ2-1; D is unresolved. Between the trimmed V and J ends, which lost 0 bases and 2 bases, there was a span of 8 bases. Germline values: CDR1 SGHDN, CDR2 FVKESK. This CDR3 has 15 residues. The CDR3 here is CASSQDHSPYNEQFF. CDR3 nucleotides: TGTGCCAGCAGCCAAGATCACAGCCCCTACAATGAGCAGTTCTTC.

The rearrangement uses TRBV12-3 or TRBV12-4 and TRBJ2-3; 7 bases agree with TRBD1. The junction had 3 bases not matched to a gene; V was cut back by 5 bases and J by 4 bases. This CDR3 region has 13 residues. CDR3 DNA sequence: TGTGCCAGCAGTCTTGGGACAGCAGATACGCAGTATTTT. It translates to CASSLGTADTQYF.

The CDR3 protein is CASKGQGENIQYF. The CDR3 DNA sequence: TGTGCCAGCAAGGGACAGGGGGAGAACATTCAGTACTTC. The genes are TRBV14 and TRBJ2-4; TRBD1 aligns across 11 bases. Losses at the gene ends were 7 bases for V and 7 bases for J; bases not matched to a gene: 3. The CDR3 totals 13 residues. The germline V gene encodes CDR1 SGHDN and CDR2 FVKESK.

In its sample, this clone was seen once. The CDR3 bases are TGTGCCAGCAGCCAGGGAGGGACCCAGTACTTC. Encoded protein: CASSQGGTQYF. The chain joins TRBV7-8 to TRBJ2-5; perhaps TRBD2 as D (6 bases). V lost 5 bases and J lost 7, with 8 bases in between. Germline lookup yields CDR1 SGHVS and CDR2 FQNEAQ. This CDR3 contains 11 residues.

This clone was recorded once. The chain links TRBV12-3 or TRBV12-4 to TRBJ2-1; 8 nucleotides match TRBD2. This CDR3 has 13 residues. The V and J ends lost 2 bases and 10 bases, in that order; junction bases with no gene match: 4. This chain's CDR3 is CASSLRAGVEQFF. Written as DNA, the CDR3 is TGTGCCAGCAGTTTACGAGCGGGAGTCGAGCAGTTCTTC.